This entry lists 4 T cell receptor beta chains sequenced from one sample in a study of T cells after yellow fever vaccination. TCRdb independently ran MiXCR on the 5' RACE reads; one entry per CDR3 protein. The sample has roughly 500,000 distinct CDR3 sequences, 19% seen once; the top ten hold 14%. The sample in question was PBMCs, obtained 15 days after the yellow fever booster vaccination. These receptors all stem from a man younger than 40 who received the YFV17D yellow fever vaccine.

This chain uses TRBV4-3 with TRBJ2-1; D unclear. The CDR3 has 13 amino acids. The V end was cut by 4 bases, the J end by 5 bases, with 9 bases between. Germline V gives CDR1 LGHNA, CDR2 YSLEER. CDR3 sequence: CASSRAFDNEQFF. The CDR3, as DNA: TGCGCCAGCAGCCGAGCGTTCGACAATGAGCAGTTCTTC.

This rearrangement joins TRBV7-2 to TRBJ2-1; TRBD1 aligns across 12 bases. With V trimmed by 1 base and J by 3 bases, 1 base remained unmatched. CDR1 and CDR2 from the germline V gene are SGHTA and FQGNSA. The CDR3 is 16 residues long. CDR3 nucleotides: TGTGCCAGCAGCTTAGGGGACAGGGGGCACTACAATGAGCAGTTCTTC. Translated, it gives CASSLGDRGHYNEQFF.

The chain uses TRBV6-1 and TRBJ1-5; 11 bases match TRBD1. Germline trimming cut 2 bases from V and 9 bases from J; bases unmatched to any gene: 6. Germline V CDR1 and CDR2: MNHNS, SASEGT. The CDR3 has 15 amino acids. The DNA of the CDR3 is TGTGCCAGCAGTGAACTGGGACAGGGGGGACGGCCCCAGCATTTT. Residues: CASSELGQGGRPQHF.

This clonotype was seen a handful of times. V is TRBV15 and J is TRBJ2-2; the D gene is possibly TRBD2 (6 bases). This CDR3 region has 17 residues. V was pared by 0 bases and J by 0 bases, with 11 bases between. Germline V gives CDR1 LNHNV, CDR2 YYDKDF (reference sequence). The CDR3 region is CATSRDQDYANTGELFF. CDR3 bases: TGTGCCACCAGCAGAGATCAGGACTACGCGAACACCGGGGAGCTGTTTTTT.